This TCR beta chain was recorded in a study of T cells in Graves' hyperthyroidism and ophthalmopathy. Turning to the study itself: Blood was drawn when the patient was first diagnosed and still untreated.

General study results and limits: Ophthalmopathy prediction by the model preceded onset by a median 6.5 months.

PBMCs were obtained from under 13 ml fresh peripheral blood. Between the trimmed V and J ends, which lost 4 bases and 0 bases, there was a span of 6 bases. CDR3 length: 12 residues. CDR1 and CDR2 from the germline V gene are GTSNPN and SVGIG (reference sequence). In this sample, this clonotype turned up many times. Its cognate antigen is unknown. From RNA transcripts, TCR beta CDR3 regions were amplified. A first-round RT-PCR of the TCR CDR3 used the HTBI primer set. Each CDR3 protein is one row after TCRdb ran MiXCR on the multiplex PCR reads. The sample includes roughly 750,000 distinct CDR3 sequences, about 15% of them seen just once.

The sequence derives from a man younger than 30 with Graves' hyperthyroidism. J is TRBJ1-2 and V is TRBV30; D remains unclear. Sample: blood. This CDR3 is CAWKVSNYGYTF. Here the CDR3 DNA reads TGTGCCTGGAAGGTCTCTAACTATGGCTACACCTTC.